The entry below describes one T cell receptor beta chain. Its antigen is undetermined. TCRalpha and TCRbeta libraries used 5'RACE with constant-segment primers and UMIs. In TCRdb, the 5' RACE reads were re-called with MiXCR into one record per CDR3 protein. The top ten clones hold roughly 8% of a sample with 580,000 or so distinct CDR3 sequences, around 16% of them seen once. The data derive from a study of T-cell memory formation after mild COVID-19. Study-wide results and limits: The finding that pre-infection memory included some responding clones suggested that cross-reactive memory joined. Contracting CD4+ clones sat mainly in CM and EM; CD8+ in EMRA.

The CDR3 length is 13 residues. The J segment lost 3 bases and the V segment lost 8 bases, leaving 4 bases of the junction unmatched. The TCR originated in an adult woman who had mild COVID-19 (a few samples of this study predate the infection). Cell type and time point are not known. Sequenced sample: PBMCs or a T cell subset sorted from them (not recorded which). The gene calls are TRBV12-3 or TRBV12-4 and TRBJ2-3; 8 bases map to TRBD2. This CDR3 is CASAGGGTDTQYF. CDR3 nucleotide sequence: TGTGCCAGCGCGGGCGGGGGGACAGATACGCAGTATTTT.